Shown below are 20 T cell receptor beta chains from a single sample sequenced in a study of beta chain features in type 1 diabetes (dated by TCRdb to the late 2010s). Libraries were made using the immunoSEQ multiplex PCR assay. The entire amount of isolated RNA was reverse transcribed using the High Capacity cDNA Reverse Transcription Kit, so the sequenced TCRB transcripts were expressed ones. The table was pulled from immuneACCESS by TCRdb, which kept in-frame rearrangements only. Such tables lose some clones; where checked, under half of the loss comes from unresolved V genes, and the rest has no known cause. The sample table shows about 620,000 clones, and less than 20% are seen once. About 0.097% of the sample lies in the top ten. The sample comprised naive CD4+ T cells from blood. The intended sense of this specimen's cell subset or site label: true naive CD4+ T cells. The receptors come from a man younger than 35 in good health.

This sequence joins TRBV5-1 and TRBJ1-6, with D possibly being TRBD1 (6 bases). The CDR3 contains 13 residues. Germline CDR1 and CDR2: SGHRS and YFSETQ. The V and J ends lost 4 bases and 7 bases respectively, with 9 bases between them. CDR3 region: CASSSTGNSPLHF. In DNA form, the CDR3 reads TGCGCCAGCAGCAGTACAGGGAATTCACCCCTCCACTTT.

The chain joins TRBV9 to TRBJ1-5; D is unresolved. CDR3 length: 13 residues. Looked up from germline, CDR1 is SGDLS and CDR2 is YYNGEE. Trimming took off 3 bases at V and 6 bases at J, with 10 bases between the two ends. CDR3 sequence reads: CASSGRVGQPQHF. The CDR3 nucleotides read TGTGCCAGCAGCGGTCGGGTGGGTCAGCCCCAGCATTTT.

This clone was counted only a few times. The rearrangement links TRBV6-6 to TRBJ1-1, with a possible D match to TRBD1 (5 bases). Between the trimmed V and J ends, which lost 8 bases and 1 base, there was a span of 17 bases. Germline V gene sequence: CDR1 MNHNY, CDR2 SVGAGI (reference sequence). This CDR3 spans 15 amino acids. CDR3 region: CASETKGRKNTEAFF. The CDR3 coding sequence is TGTGCCAGCGAAACAAAGGGACGAAAGAACACTGAAGCTTTCTTT.

The J gene is TRBJ1-2, the V gene TRBV4-3; D not resolved. This CDR3 region has 13 residues. Looked up from germline, CDR1 is LGHNA and CDR2 is YSLEER. The V end lost 1 base, the J end lost 4 bases, and 7 bases lay between the germline ends. The CDR3 spells CASSQGGLYGYTF. The CDR3 nucleotides are TGCGCCAGCAGCCAAGGAGGACTCTATGGCTACACCTTC.

This clone came up a few times. The chain combines TRBV7-9 with TRBJ2-7, with D possibly matching TRBD2 (6 bases). V was clipped by 6 bases and J by 0 bases, with 12 bases between them. The germline CDR1 and CDR2 sequences are SEHNR and FQNEAQ (reference sequence). The CDR3 is 14 amino acids. The CDR3 bases are TGTGCCAGCAGGAGGATGGGGGGCTCCTACGAGCAGTACTTC. Translating gives CASRRMGGSYEQYF. Based on the CDR3 plus reference TRBV7-9 and TRBJ2-7, the full variable domain is DTGVSQNPRHKITKRGQNVTFRCDPISEHNRLYWYRQTLGQGPEFLTYFQNEAQLEKSRLLSDRFSAERPKGSFSTLEIQRTEQGDSAMYLCASRRMGGSYEQYFGPGTRLTVT.

This sequence joins TRBV14 and TRBJ2-1, with 8 bases aligning to TRBD2. The CDR3 has 16 amino acids. Germline V lookup: CDR1 SGHDN, CDR2 FVKESK. Trimming at V came to 8 bases and at J to 4 bases, leaving 13 bases not matched to a gene. CDR3 in DNA: TGTGCCAGCCATTGGTCGGCTAGCGGGTATTACAATGAGCAGTTCTTC. Amino acids: CASHWSASGYYNEQFF.

The chain is built from TRBV9 and TRBJ1-5; 7 bases are a match to TRBD1. Trimming removed 0 bases from V and 4 bases from J; junction bases left unmatched: 4. Looked up from germline, CDR1 is SGDLS and CDR2 is YYNGEE. The CDR3 is 15 amino acids. CDR3 amino acids: CASSVATGENQPQHF. CDR3 DNA sequence: TGTGCCAGCAGCGTAGCTACAGGGGAAAATCAGCCCCAGCATTTT.

CDR3 protein: CASSQGDTSKTQYF. The CDR3 DNA reads TGTGCCAGCAGCCAAGGGGACACTTCCAAGACCCAGTACTTC. The genes are TRBV4-2 and TRBJ2-5, with D possibly being TRBD1 (6 bases). The CDR3 is 14 amino acids. Trimming removed 1 base from V and 6 bases from J, with 12 bases in between. Germline CDR1 and CDR2: LGHNA and YNFKEQ.

Only a few counts were recorded for this clone. The chain has TRBV5-4 and TRBJ2-1, with 8 bases identical to TRBD2. Germline values: CDR1 SGHNT, CDR2 YYREEE (reference sequence). CDR3 length: 15 residues. Trimming at V came to 4 bases and at J to 4 bases, leaving 7 bases not matched to a gene. The CDR3 bases are TGTGCCAGCAGCGTCGGGACTAGTCTGTACAATGAGCAGTTCTTC. Its translation is CASSVGTSLYNEQFF. The full variable domain, rest sourced from reference TRBV5-4 and TRBJ2-1, is ETGVTQSPTHLIKTRGQQVTLRCSSQSGHNTVSWYQQALGQGPQFIFQYYREEENGRGNFPPRFSGLQFPNYSSELNVNALELDDSALYLCASSVGTSLYNEQFFGPGTRLTVL.

This clone was counted only a few times. The V gene is TRBV28, the J gene TRBJ2-7; a possible D gene is TRBD1 (6 bases). V was shortened by 8 bases and J by 6 bases, with 26 bases between the two germline ends. From germline, CDR1 is MDHEN and CDR2 SYDVKM. CDR3 size: 16 residues. CDR3 loop: CASQYPPGQTGREQYF. The CDR3 region has the DNA TGTGCCAGCCAGTACCCCCCGGGACAAACGGGTCGCGAGCAGTACTTC.

In this sample, this clone turned up a few times. The rearrangement links TRBV28 to TRBJ2-3; 8 nucleotides line up with TRBD2. The germline gives CDR1 MDHEN, CDR2 SYDVKM. The V and J ends lost 5 bases and 3 bases, in that order; junction bases with no gene match: 10. The CDR3 sequence is 16 residues long. For the CDR3, the DNA is TGTGCCAGCAGTGACAACCGGGGGGGCGGGACAGATACGCAGTATTTT. It specifies CASSDNRGGGTDTQYF.

In this sample, this clone turned up a few times. The chain joins TRBV7-9 to TRBJ1-2; a possible D gene is TRBD1 (5 bases). V lost 5 bases to trimming and J lost 8 bases, with 18 bases between them. The CDR3 spans 14 residues. Germline CDR1 SEHNR, CDR2 FQNEAQ (reference sequence). This CDR3 is CASSGRDFFAGYTF. As DNA, the CDR3 is TGTGCCAGCAGCGGGCGGGACTTCTTCGCCGGCTACACCTTC.

This clone was observed a few times. The chain employs TRBV10-3 and TRBJ1-4; D is unclear. From germline, CDR1 is ENHRY and CDR2 SYGVKD. V dropped 6 bases and J dropped 4 bases, with 9 bases sitting between them. There are 13 residues in the CDR3. This CDR3 reads CAIRADVNEKLFF. DNA of the CDR3: TGTGCCATCAGGGCTGACGTTAATGAAAAACTGTTTTTT.

Turning to this clone: The limits of the CDR3 on the DNA are not certain, so only TCRdb's listed CDR3 is given. J is TRBJ1-1 and V is TRBV7-3; the table assigns TRBD1, which was not confirmed against the DNA. Germline lookup yields CDR1 SGHTA and CDR2 FQGTGA. The CDR3 length is 16 residues, termini included. The chain's CDR3 is CASSVGPGQGNTEAFF.

This clone was detected a few times. This chain joins TRBV9 and TRBJ2-6, with 7 positions matching TRBD1. In germline, CDR1 is SGDLS, CDR2 YYNGEE. Trimming took 2 bases from V and 0 from J; bases not matched to a gene: 5. CDR3 length equals 17 residues. The CDR3 sequence is CASSVVPGGSGANVLTF. DNA of the CDR3: TGTGCCAGCAGCGTGGTACCAGGGGGCTCTGGGGCCAACGTCCTGACTTTC.

This clone was seen more than once but under ten times. Other DNA variants within this sample encode the same CDR3. This sequence joins TRBV4-3 and TRBJ2-5; 7 nucleotides agree with TRBD1. This CDR3 has 14 residues. The V segment lost 0 bases and the J segment 5 bases; nucleotides outside the gene matches: 3. Germline V CDR1 and CDR2: LGHNA, YSLEER. For the CDR3, the DNA is TGCGCCAGCAGCCAAGAAGGGGGCCGGGAGACCCAGTACTTC. Protein: CASSQEGGRETQYF.

The gene calls are TRBV29-1 and TRBJ2-5; tentatively, D is TRBD1 (6 bases). The J call may be mistaken, given a closer DNA end match to TRBJ2-7. The CDR3 runs 12 residues. Per the germline V gene, CDR1 is SQVTM and CDR2 is ANQGSEA. As DNA, the CDR3 is TGCAGCGCTGGGGGACAAATCTACGAGCAGTACTTC. Translation gives CSAGGQIYEQYF.

This clone occurred a few times. This rearrangement joins TRBV21-1 to TRBJ1-5; the table calls TRBD1, which could not be checked here. TRBV21-1 is a known pseudogene. This CDR3 is 15 amino acids long. Written as DNA, the CDR3 is TGTGCCAGCAGCAAACCTACAGGGGTCAATCAGCCCCAGCATTTT. Translated: CASSKPTGVNQPQHF.

The rearrangement joins TRBV11-2 to TRBJ2-3; 8 nucleotides align to TRBD2. The CDR3 contains 16 residues. The junction had 8 bases not matched to a gene; V was cut back by 5 bases and J by 1 base. Germline V lookup: CDR1 SGHAT, CDR2 FQNNGV. In DNA form, the CDR3 reads TGTGCCAGCAGCCCTCTGGCCGGGAGGGGCACAGATACGCAGTATTTT. Its protein product is CASSPLAGRGTDTQYF.

The chain joins TRBV4-3 to TRBJ2-3; no definite D call. The CDR3 runs 12 residues. Per germline, CDR1 LGHNA and CDR2 YSLEER. V gave up 4 bases and J gave up 5 bases, with 7 bases separating them. CDR3 residues: CASSLSLDTQYF. CDR3 DNA sequence: TGCGCCAGCAGCCTAAGCTTAGATACGCAGTATTTT.